This record covers a single T cell receptor (beta chain). These data belong to a study of brain metastases from non-small cell lung cancer. Germline-derived CDR1 and CDR2 are LGHDT and YNNKEL (reference sequence). V shed 0 bases and J 3 bases; nucleotides not matched to a gene: 8. This CDR3 comprises 16 residues. This table comes from immunoSEQ multiplex PCR, and its TCRdb copy is limited to in-frame clones, with some not included. Of some 4,500 clones listed, around 80% were seen once; the top ten hold under 6.5%. Input material: tumor-adjacent normal tissue. The receptor comes from a donor aged 40 or older with non-small cell lung cancer. J is TRBJ2-7 and V is TRBV3-1 (or the pseudogene TRBV3-2); 7 bases map to TRBD1. The CDR3 spells CASSQDLKTGHYEQYF. In nucleotides, the CDR3 is TGTGCCAGCAGCCAAGATCTAAAGACAGGGCACTACGAGCAGTACTTC.